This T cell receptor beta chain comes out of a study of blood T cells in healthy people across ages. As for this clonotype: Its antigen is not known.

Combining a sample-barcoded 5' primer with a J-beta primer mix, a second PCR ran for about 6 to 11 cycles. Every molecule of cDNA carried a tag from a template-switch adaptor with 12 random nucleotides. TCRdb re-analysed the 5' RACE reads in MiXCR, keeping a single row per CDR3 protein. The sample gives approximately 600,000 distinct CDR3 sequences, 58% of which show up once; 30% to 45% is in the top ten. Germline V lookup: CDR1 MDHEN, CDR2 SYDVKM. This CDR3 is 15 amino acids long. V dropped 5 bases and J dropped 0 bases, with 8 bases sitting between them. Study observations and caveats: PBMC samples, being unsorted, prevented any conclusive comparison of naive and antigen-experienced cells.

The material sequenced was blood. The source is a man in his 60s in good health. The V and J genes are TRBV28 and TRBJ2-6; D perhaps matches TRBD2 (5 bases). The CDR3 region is CASSRDLSGANVLTF. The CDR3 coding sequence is TGTGCCAGCAGTCGGGATCTCTCTGGGGCCAACGTCCTGACTTTC.